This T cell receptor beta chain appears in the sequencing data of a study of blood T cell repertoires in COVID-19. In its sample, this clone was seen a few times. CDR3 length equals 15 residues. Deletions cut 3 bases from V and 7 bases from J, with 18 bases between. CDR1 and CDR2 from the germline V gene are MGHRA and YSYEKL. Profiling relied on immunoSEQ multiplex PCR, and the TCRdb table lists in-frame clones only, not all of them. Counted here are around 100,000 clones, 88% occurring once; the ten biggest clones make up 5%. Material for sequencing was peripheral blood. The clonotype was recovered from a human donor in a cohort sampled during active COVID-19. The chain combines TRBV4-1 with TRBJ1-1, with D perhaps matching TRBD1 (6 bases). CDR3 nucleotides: TGCGCCAGCAGCCACCTCCAAGCGGGGGCTTATGAAGCTTTCTTT. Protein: CASSHLQAGAYEAFF.